This T cell receptor beta chain derives from a study of blood T cell repertoires in COVID-19. Overall study: Sites in the United States, Italy and Spain provided acute and convalescent COVID-19 samples. From T cells, B-cell-depleted T cells, or PBMCs came the material, which was cDNA or gDNA.

How the authors handled the data: Estimates of nucleated cell counts were drawn from the amplification of reference gene primers. The data were produced by immunoSEQ multiplex PCR, yet TCRdb's version contains in-frame clones alone and is incomplete. That table furnishes V, J and clone size, whereas the DNA furnished D and trimming. The table records 150,000 or so clones, around 82% of them present only once. This CDR3 has 15 residues. From germline, CDR1 is MNHEY and CDR2 SVGEGT. The ends were cut back, 5 bases at V and 9 bases at J, with 20 bases in the middle. This clone was seen once. The TCR comes from a human donor with acute or convalescent COVID-19. The donor label of this sample is uncertain. Sequencing was performed on peripheral blood. The chain recombines TRBV6-2 or TRBV6-3 with TRBJ2-1; D is possibly TRBD1 (6 bases). The CDR3 loop reads CASSTRDTPWSEQFF. The DNA of the CDR3 is TGTGCCAGCAGTACTCGGGACACCCCATGGAGTGAGCAGTTCTTC.